The 8 T cell receptor beta chains below all came from one sample that was sequenced in a study of early T cells in non-severe SARS-CoV-2 infection. TCRdb used MiXCR to reprocess the 5' RACE reads, holding one entry per CDR3 protein. The profile shows 95,000 to 150,000 distinct CDR3 sequences, 15% of them singletons. The sequenced sample consisted of whole blood. The receptors shown here come from an adult who was a healthcare worker with PCR-confirmed SARS-CoV-2 infection or an uninfected control (not recorded which).

This clonotype came up a few times. The chain employs TRBV9 and TRBJ1-2; 8 positions agree with TRBD1. V gave up 2 bases and J gave up 8 bases; unmatched junction bases: 14. CDR1 and CDR2 from the germline V gene are SGDLS and YYNGEE. The length of the CDR3 is 16 residues. The CDR3 DNA follows: TGTGCCAGCAGCGTTACTCCGGGACAGGCTGAGGGCGGCTACACCTTC. Encoded protein: CASSVTPGQAEGGYTF.

This clonotype occurred many times. The CDR3 is CASSQETVYEQYF. The CDR3 DNA reads TGCGCCAGCAGCCAAGAGACGGTCTACGAGCAGTACTTC. The chain carries TRBV4-1 and TRBJ2-7, with D unresolved. CDR3 size: 13 residues. Between the trimmed V and J ends, which lost 0 bases and 3 bases, there was a span of 6 bases. Germline CDR1 is MGHRA and CDR2 is YSYEKL.

In its sample, this clonotype was seen a few times. The chain joins TRBV6-6 to TRBJ2-2; 7 nucleotides agree with TRBD2. Germline trimming cut 5 bases from V and 5 bases from J; bases unmatched to any gene: 8. The CDR3 contains 15 residues. Germline V lookup: CDR1 MNHNY, CDR2 SVGAGI (reference sequence). CDR3 sequence reads: CASSAGVPGTGELFF. The CDR3 coding sequence is TGTGCCAGCAGTGCGGGGGTTCCCGGAACCGGGGAGCTGTTTTTT.

Only a few counts were recorded for this clonotype. V usage is TRBV12-3 or TRBV12-4 and J usage is TRBJ1-5, with D tentatively TRBD1 (6 bases). Trimming stripped 6 bases from V and 1 base from J, with 10 bases between. There are 14 residues in the CDR3. CDR3 sequence (DNA): TGTGCCAGCAGCCCGACAGGAAGCAATCAGCCCCAGCATTTT. This encodes CASSPTGSNQPQHF.

This clonotype was observed a handful of times. The chain carries TRBV20-1 and TRBJ2-1; a weak D match, TRBD2 (7 bases). With 4 bases removed from V and 6 bases from J, the gap between germline ends came to 16 bases. The CDR3 has 14 amino acids. CDR1 is DFQATT, CDR2 SNEGSKA, per germline (reference sequence). CDR3 sequence (DNA): TGCAGTGCTATGCCTGGCGGGGGCCTCAATGAGCAGTTCTTC. Translated: CSAMPGGGLNEQFF.

The chain links TRBV6-6 to TRBJ2-7; D could derive from TRBD1 or TRBD2 (5 bases each). Per the germline V gene, CDR1 is MNHNY and CDR2 is SVGAGI (reference sequence). The CDR3 runs to 14 residues. V was pared by 6 bases and J by 6 bases, with 18 bases between. The CDR3 loop is CASSPPGRGSEQYF. The CDR3 DNA reads as TGTGCCAGCAGCCCCCCGGGACGAGGCTCCGAGCAGTACTTC.

This clonotype was observed a handful of times. The chain uses TRBV7-2 and TRBJ2-7; D is unclear. There are 14 residues in the CDR3. CDR1 SGHTA and CDR2 FQGNSA come from the germline V gene. V was shortened by 5 bases and J by 3 bases, with 14 bases between the two germline ends. The CDR3 loop is CASSPRQAYYEQYF. The CDR3 coding sequence is TGTGCCAGCAGCCCGAGGCAGGCTTACTACGAGCAGTACTTC.

This rearrangement joins TRBV7-3 to TRBJ2-5; D is possibly TRBD2 (6 bases). This CDR3 is 14 amino acids long. Germline CDR1 reads SGHTA; CDR2 reads FQGTGA. V lost 2 bases, J lost 1 base, and 8 bases lay in between. DNA for the CDR3: TGTGCCAGCAGCTTATTGGGGGGCCAAGAGACCCAGTACTTC. Its protein product is CASSLLGGQETQYF.